The clone carrying this TCR beta chain was found many times. These data belong to a study of response to subunit inactivated influenza vaccine. This CDR3 has 15 residues. Deletions cut 4 bases from V and 3 bases from J, with 14 bases between. Germline values: CDR1 SGHRS, CDR2 YFSETQ. Each CDR3 protein gets one entry after TCRdb re-called the RT-PCR reads with MiXCR. This table has some 640,000 distinct CDR3 sequences, around 13% appearing once. The source is a man in his fifties who received an inactivated influenza vaccine. This chain uses TRBV5-1 with TRBJ1-5; D unresolved. The sample consisted of PBMCs from blood, taken less than 15 days before vaccination. CDR3 sequence: CASSPSGVLNQPQHF. The CDR3 DNA is TGCGCCAGCAGCCCTTCCGGGGTCCTCAATCAGCCCCAGCATTTT.